This T cell receptor beta chain was identified during a study of OX40 agonist ivuxolimab in advanced cancers. Study background: Patients received intravenous ivuxolimab every 2 weeks at 0.01 to 10 mg/kg. Enrollees could have had prior anti-PD-1, anti-PD-L1 or anti-CTLA-4 therapy, which 30% to 50% had received. Study-level results: There were, on average, more expanded clones in CD8+ T cells than in CD4+. There was clonal expansion of CD4+ and CD8+ blood T cells by week 6 at 0.1 to 3.0 mg/kg.

TCRdb's copy holds only in-frame clones and misses some; the assay was immunoSEQ multiplex PCR. The sample has tens of thousands of clones; about 90% are singletons. A note on this clone: Antigen unknown.

Trimming took off 0 bases at V and 6 bases at J, with 16 bases between the two ends. Germline V lookup: CDR1 SGDLS, CDR2 YYNGEE. This CDR3 comprises 16 residues. The receptor's source is an adult with an advanced solid tumor such as melanoma, head and neck, liver or kidney cancer. The starting material was CD4+ or CD8+ T cells sorted from blood, obtained in a trial of the OX40 agonist ivuxolimab. The V gene is TRBV9, the J gene TRBJ2-1, with D uncertain. CDR3 nucleotide sequence: TGTGCCAGCAGCGTAGAGCTCCGGGCCCAACCCAATGAGCAGTTCTTC. Amino acid sequence: CASSVELRAQPNEQFF. The full variable domain, completed using reference TRBV9 and TRBJ2-1, is DSGVTQTPKHLITATGQRVTLRCSPRSGDLSVYWYQQSLDQGLQFLIQYYNGEERAKGNILERFSAQQFPDLHSELNLSSLELGDSALYFCASSVELRAQPNEQFFGPGTRLTVL.